This TCR beta chain was sequenced in a study of blood T cells in healthy people across ages. This clonotype showed up many times. What it binds is not known. Broader study findings: Long-lived donors exceeded aged donors in naive CD4+ cells and diversity.

Total RNA extracted from each sample amounted to at least 6 micrograms. Germline V lookup: CDR1 KGHSH, CDR2 LQKENI. Trimming left V 0 bases short and J 0 bases short, with 12 bases between. This CDR3 comprises 17 residues. Using a J-beta primer mix together with a sample-barcoded 5' primer, a second PCR was run for roughly 7 to 11 cycles. TCRdb ran MiXCR on the 5' RACE reads and lists one entry per CDR3 protein. The sample lists roughly 1.7 million distinct CDR3 sequences, almost 35% occurring once. The source of this sequence is a woman younger than 45 in good health. This chain uses TRBV18 with TRBJ2-4; D call uncertain. Source material: blood. The CDR3 loop reads CASSPPNPPLAKNIQYF. In DNA, the CDR3 is TGTGCCAGCTCACCACCTAACCCCCCGCTAGCCAAAAACATTCAGTACTTC. The full variable domain, in which reference TRBV18 and TRBJ2-4 provide the parts outside the CDR3, is NAGVMQNPRHLVRRRGQEARLRCSPMKGHSHVYWYRQLPEEGLKFMVYLQKENIIDESGMPKERFSAEFPKEGPSILRIQQVVRGDSAAYFCASSPPNPPLAKNIQYFGAGTRLSVL.